The 3 T cell receptor beta chains below were found in one sample sequenced in a study of Graves' ophthalmopathy and Graves' hyperthyroidism. Scientists amplified the TCR beta CDR3 regions from RNA transcripts. Amplification began with first-round RT-PCR using HTBI primers, then second-round multiplex PCR was performed. One entry per CDR3 protein, called by TCRdb with MiXCR from the multiplex PCR reads. The sample contains 740,000 or so distinct CDR3 sequences, roughly two fifths of which appear only once. The sample was peripheral blood. The receptors come from an adult man with Graves' ophthalmopathy.

The gene calls are TRBV7-9 and TRBJ2-2, with 12 nucleotides matching TRBD2. There are 16 residues in the CDR3. Trimming cost V 6 bases and J 5 bases; bases outside gene matches: 7. Germline CDR1 SEHNR, CDR2 FQNEAQ (reference sequence). The CDR3 DNA reads TGTGCCAGCAGGCTACTAGCGGGAGGAGGGACCGGGGAGCTGTTTTTT. Residues: CASRLLAGGGTGELFF.

On this clonotype itself: This clone may be a read error of a much larger clone one base away. The chain carries TRBV20-1 and TRBJ1-2; 8 bases map to TRBD1. Germline V CDR1 and CDR2: DFQATT, SNEGSKA (reference sequence). The CDR3 is 13 residues long. The CDR3 bases are TGCAGCGCAGTGAAGACAGGGGACCATGGCTACACCTTC. It encodes CSAVKTGDHGYTF.

The chain joins TRBV7-9 to TRBJ1-4, with D possibly TRBD1 on 5 matching bases. CDR1 and CDR2 from the germline V gene are SEHNR and FQNEAQ (reference sequence). The V end was cut by 1 base, the J end by 5 bases, with 14 bases between. The CDR3 is 16 residues long. CDR3 in amino acids: CASSLGRRGVNEKLFF. The CDR3 DNA reads TGTGCCAGCAGCTTAGGTCGTCGAGGGGTCAATGAAAAACTGTTTTTT.